This record covers a single T cell receptor beta chain. Its antigen is unidentified. These data originate in a study of blood T cells in healthy people across ages. PCR was performed a second time for roughly 7 to 12 cycles using a sample-barcoded 5' primer and a J-beta primer mix. TCRdb independently ran MiXCR on the 5' RACE reads; one entry per CDR3 protein. This sample has around 600,000 distinct CDR3 sequences, with around 50% found just once. Study-level results: Comparison with aged donors showed that long-lived donors had more naive CD4+ cells and higher diversity. Not knowing donor CMV status may have confounded expanded clonotype changes. A roughly linear age-dependent decrease characterized TCR beta diversity per million T cells.

The V end was cut by 4 bases, the J end by 3 bases, with 11 bases between. The V gene's germline CDR1 is DFQATT and CDR2 SNEGSKA (reference sequence). CDR3 length: 13 residues. This sequence was found in a man at least 80 years old in good health. The genes are TRBV20-1 and TRBJ2-3; possibly TRBD1 or TRBD2 for D (5 bases each). Specimen: blood. CDR3 sequence reads: CSAIRDATDTQYF. The CDR3 coding sequence is TGCAGTGCTATAAGGGACGCGACAGATACGCAGTATTTT.